What follows describes a single T cell receptor (beta chain). This record comes from a study of siplizumab effects on memory and regulatory T cells. Sequencing was performed with immunoSEQ multiplex PCR; in TCRdb, only in-frame clones are kept and a portion is missing. The table shows approximately 100,000 clones, with about 93% occurring only once. Sequencing was done on a sample of Tregs sorted from blood. The receptor comes from a human donor in good health.

The DNA of the CDR3 is TGTGCCAGCAGCTTAGTGTCGGCGGGTGAAAAACTGTTTTTT. It specifies CASSLVSAGEKLFF. The chain combines TRBV7-9 with TRBJ1-4; no reliable D call. Per the germline V gene, CDR1 is SEHNR and CDR2 is FQNEAQ (reference sequence). The germline V and J ends were trimmed by 1 base and 7 bases, with 10 bases remaining between them. There are 14 residues in the CDR3. Variable domain in full (rest from reference TRBV7-9 and TRBJ1-4): DTGVSQNPRHKITKRGQNVTFRCDPISEHNRLYWYRQTLGQGPEFLTYFQNEAQLEKSRLLSDRFSAERPKGSFSTLEIQRTEQGDSAMYLCASSLVSAGEKLFFGSGTQLSVL.